The 29 T cell receptor beta chains reported below all come from one sample, sequenced in a study of cytomegalovirus exposure and HLA in healthy donors. Both 60 Vbeta primers and 13 Jbeta primers went into the PCR. Sequencing was performed with immunoSEQ multiplex PCR; in TCRdb, only in-frame clones are kept and a portion is missing. Of roughly 170,000 clones in the sample, 65% to 90% were seen once. The sequenced material came from PBMCs. The receptors were gathered from a girl aged 2 to 10 in good health and CMV-seropositive.

This rearrangement joins TRBV5-1 to TRBJ1-1; tentatively, D is TRBD1 (5 bases). The CDR3 totals 14 residues. Germline V lookup: CDR1 SGHRS, CDR2 YFSETQ. Trimming pared 5 bases from V and 1 base from J, leaving 12 bases between. CDR3 sequence (DNA): TGCGCCAGCAGTATTGACAGTCAGAACACTGAAGCTTTCTTT. Its protein product is CASSIDSQNTEAFF.

The genes are TRBV4-1 and TRBJ2-7; 7 bases align to TRBD1. The CDR3 totals 16 residues. J was trimmed by 2 bases and V by 3 bases; bases with no gene match: 10. Germline values: CDR1 MGHRA, CDR2 YSYEKL. CDR3 protein: CASSHPFGQATYEQYF. In DNA form, the CDR3 reads TGCGCCAGCAGCCACCCATTCGGACAGGCTACCTACGAGCAGTACTTC.

The chain combines TRBV23-1 with TRBJ1-4, with 8 bases matching TRBD1. TRBV23-1 is identified as an open reading frame with a role that is uncertain. V gave up 0 bases and J gave up 7 bases; unmatched junction bases: 16. The CDR3 consists of 19 residues. CDR3 DNA sequence: TGCGCCAGCAGTCAATCCGGGGCCCTTAAGACAGGGGAGTGTGAAAAACTGTTTTTT. It translates to CASSQSGALKTGECEKLFF.

The CDR3 DNA reads as TGCAGTGCTAGGGCAGGTTATGGCTACACCTTC. Its translation is CSARAGYGYTF. The rearrangement uses TRBV20-1 and TRBJ1-2; D gene ambiguous. V was cut by 3 bases and J by 5 bases, with 7 bases left in between. This CDR3 has 11 residues. Germline-derived CDR1 and CDR2 are DFQATT and SNEGSKA (reference sequence).

V usage is TRBV5-4 and J usage is TRBJ2-1, with TRBD2 matching over 8 bases. This CDR3 has 16 residues. The germline V gene encodes CDR1 SGHNT and CDR2 YYREEE (reference sequence). Losses at the gene ends were 4 bases for V and 8 bases for J; bases not matched to a gene: 14. CDR3 nucleotide sequence: TGTGCCAGCAGCCCCCGGGGGGGTCGGGATGGCGATGAGCAGTTCTTC. Its protein product is CASSPRGGRDGDEQFF.

The chain carries TRBV2 and TRBJ2-2; TRBD1 might be the D (6 bases). V lost 7 bases and J 1 base, leaving 10 bases between the germline ends. CDR1 is SNHLY, CDR2 FYNNEI, per germline. The length of the CDR3 is 14 residues. The CDR3 DNA is TGTGCCAGCACAAAGGACAGGAACACCGGGGAGCTGTTTTTT. Amino acid sequence: CASTKDRNTGELFF.

This clone was observed a few times. This chain uses TRBV5-6 with TRBJ2-7, with D perhaps matching TRBD2 (6 bases). V was trimmed by 4 bases and J by 5 bases, leaving 13 bases between them. The CDR3 contains 13 residues. Germline CDR1 and CDR2: SGHDT and YYEEEE. The CDR3, as DNA: TGTGCCAGCAGCAGGAGGGGTGGCGACGAGCAGTACTTC. Translation gives CASSRRGGDEQYF.

This clone was recorded a few times. V and J are TRBV6-5 and TRBJ1-6, with unresolved D. The CDR3 has 15 amino acids. V was trimmed by 9 bases and J by 0 bases, leaving 12 bases between them. The germline CDR1 and CDR2 sequences are MNHEY and SVGAGI. CDR3 sequence: CASGAASSYNSPLHF. CDR3 nucleotides: TGTGCCAGTGGAGCGGCAAGCTCCTATAATTCACCCCTCCACTTT.

V is TRBV19 and J is TRBJ2-1; 12 bases match TRBD2. V was clipped by 5 bases and J by 9 bases; unmatched bases: 11. Per the germline V gene, CDR1 is LNHDA and CDR2 is SQIVND (reference sequence). The CDR3 runs 16 residues. The CDR3 DNA reads TGTGCCAGTAGTTCCTTGACTAGCGGGGGACCGGGTGAGCAGTTCTTC. It translates to CASSSLTSGGPGEQFF.

The chain is built from TRBV30 and TRBJ2-7, with D maybe TRBD1 (5 bases). There are 12 residues in the CDR3. V was pared by 2 bases and J by 5 bases, with 10 bases between. CDR1 is GTSNPN, CDR2 SVGIG, per germline (reference sequence). Written as DNA, the CDR3 is TGTGCCTGGAGTCTAGACAGCCACGAGCAGTACTTC. It is translated as CAWSLDSHEQYF.

V is TRBV5-8 and J is TRBJ2-7, with D perhaps matching TRBD2 (6 bases). CDR3 length: 13 amino acids. Germline V CDR1 and CDR2: SGHTS, YDEGEE. V was shortened by 1 base and J by 3 bases, with 8 bases between the two germline ends. CDR3 sequence reads: CASSLWRGYEQYF. In nucleotides, the CDR3 is TGTGCCAGCAGCTTGTGGCGGGGCTACGAGCAGTACTTC. Full variable domain (remainder filled in from reference TRBV5-8 and TRBJ2-7): EAGVTQSPTHLIKTRGQQATLRCSPISGHTSVYWYQQALGLGLQFLLWYDEGEERNRGNFPPRFSGRQFPNYSSELNVNALELEDSALYLCASSLWRGYEQYFGPGTRLTVT.

This clone was found a few times. The genes are TRBV4-1 and TRBJ1-5; D gene uncertain. The CDR3 covers 15 residues. Germline V CDR1 and CDR2: MGHRA, YSYEKL. Trimming cost V 0 bases and J 4 bases, with 10 bases left between them. The DNA of the CDR3 is TGCGCCAGCAGCCAAGAACCACAGCAAAATCAGCCCCAGCATTTT. It specifies CASSQEPQQNQPQHF.

The J gene is TRBJ1-3, the V gene TRBV4-1; a possible D gene is TRBD1 (6 bases). There are 16 residues in the CDR3. Between the trimmed V and J ends, which lost 1 base and 0 bases, there was a span of 10 bases. The germline CDR1 and CDR2 sequences are MGHRA and YSYEKL. CDR3 loop: CASSQGPRGSGNTIYF. The CDR3, as DNA: TGCGCCAGCAGCCAAGGTCCCAGGGGCTCTGGAAACACCATATATTTT.

Concerning this clone: Germline is not matched at one junction end, which may reflect a read error. The rearrangement uses TRBV7-7 and TRBJ1-1; TRBD1 matches 9 bases. Germline CDR1 SSHAT, CDR2 FNYEAQ (reference sequence). CDR3 length equals 12 residues. Here the CDR3 reads CASSGTGGPAFF. CDR3 nucleotide sequence: TGTGCTAGCAGCGGTACAGGGGGCCCGGCTTTCTTT.

The chain uses TRBV7-3 and TRBJ2-2, with TRBD2 matching 7 bases. Germline trimming cut 5 bases from V and 3 bases from J; bases unmatched to any gene: 18. CDR3 length equals 19 residues. The V gene's germline CDR1 is SGHTA and CDR2 FQGTGA. CDR3 in DNA: TGTGCCAGCAGCCCCGAGCTATGGGGGGAGGGCCTTCACACCGGGGAGCTGTTTTTT. Protein: CASSPELWGEGLHTGELFF.

This chain uses TRBV27 with TRBJ1-4; 10 bases map to TRBD1. The ends lost 5 bases at V and 4 bases at J; junction bases unmatched: 7. The CDR3 is made up of 16 amino acids. Germline V gives CDR1 MNHEY, CDR2 SMNVEV (reference sequence). CDR3 DNA: TGTGCCAGCAGTCGGACAGGGGGGTGGAGTAATGAAAAACTGTTTTTT. As protein: CASSRTGGWSNEKLFF.

This chain links TRBV7-9 with TRBJ2-5; D is possibly TRBD2 (6 bases). The CDR3 contains 14 residues. CDR1 is SEHNR and CDR2 is FQNEAQ in the germline V gene (reference sequence). V lost 3 bases and J lost 7, with 15 bases in between. CDR3 nucleotides: TGTGCCAGCAGCTTCGGGAGAGCAAGACGGACCCAGTACTTC. It specifies CASSFGRARRTQYF.

The chain links TRBV18 to TRBJ1-5, with 7 bases that match TRBD1. Germline CDR1 reads KGHSH; CDR2 reads LQKENI. V lost 6 bases and J lost 8; bases outside the gene matches: 10. There are 14 residues in the CDR3. CDR3 DNA sequence: TGTGCCAGCTCCCAGACAGGGACAGCCGAGCCCCAGCATTTT. This encodes CASSQTGTAEPQHF.

The rearrangement links TRBV20-1 to TRBJ2-1, with 7 nucleotides matching TRBD1. Germline CDR1 reads DFQATT; CDR2 reads SNEGSKA (reference sequence). The CDR3 runs to 11 residues. The V segment lost 4 bases and the J segment 7 bases; nucleotides outside the gene matches: 1. CDR3 coding DNA: TGCAGTGCTACGGGACAGAATGAGCAGTTCTTC. Protein: CSATGQNEQFF.

The table lists this clone with a few counts. The chain joins TRBV5-1 to TRBJ1-1; 8 bases map to TRBD1. This CDR3 comprises 15 residues. Germline-derived CDR1 and CDR2 are SGHRS and YFSETQ. The V and J ends lost 6 bases and 3 bases, in that order; junction bases with no gene match: 10. In DNA form, the CDR3 reads TGCGCCAGCATCCCAGGGGGCGGGGGCGACACTGAAGCTTTCTTT. Amino acid sequence: CASIPGGGGDTEAFF.

The CDR3 bases are TGCAGTGCCGAGACGGGAGCTTTCTTT. Residues: CSAETGAFF. V usage is TRBV20-1 and J usage is TRBJ1-1; D call uncertain. V gave up 6 bases and J gave up 10 bases, with 9 bases separating them. Germline V CDR1 and CDR2: DFQATT, SNEGSKA (reference sequence). This CDR3 spans 9 amino acids.

The CDR3 is CASSLIPSEAFF. In DNA, the CDR3 is TGTGCCAGCAGCTTAATTCCCAGTGAAGCTTTCTTT. The chain recombines TRBV7-8 with TRBJ1-1; D not certain. CDR3 length: 12 residues. The germline V and J ends were trimmed by 2 bases and 7 bases, with 8 bases remaining between them. The germline V gene encodes CDR1 SGHVS and CDR2 FQNEAQ.

The chain joins TRBV18 to TRBJ2-7, with TRBD1 identical over 9 bases. V lost 3 bases to trimming and J lost 0 bases; unmatched junction nucleotides: 12. Germline V lookup: CDR1 KGHSH, CDR2 LQKENI. The CDR3 totals 18 residues. For the CDR3, the DNA is TGTGCCAGCTCACCGAAGCCGTCGGGACAGGGAAGCTCCTACGAGCAGTACTTC. Protein sequence: CASSPKPSGQGSSYEQYF.

CDR3 residues: CASSSRTGEQFF. The CDR3 DNA reads TGTGCCAGCAGCTCGCGGACAGGGGAGCAGTTCTTC. The chain uses TRBV5-5 and TRBJ2-1; 8 positions agree with TRBD1. The CDR3 loop spans 12 amino acids. The germline gives CDR1 SGHKS, CDR2 YYEKEE (reference sequence). Trimming at V came to 3 bases and at J to 10 bases, leaving 3 bases not matched to a gene.

Comment on this clone: This CDR3 is also generated by other DNA sequences in the sample. J is TRBJ1-3 and V is TRBV30, with D uncertain. Germline V gives CDR1 GTSNPN, CDR2 SVGIG (reference sequence). V lost 0 bases, J lost 3 bases, and 6 bases lay in between. This CDR3 is built from 13 residues. The CDR3 sequence: CAWSVSSGNTIYF. CDR3 nucleotides: TGTGCCTGGAGTGTTTCTAGTGGAAACACCATATATTTT.

V usage is TRBV19 and J usage is TRBJ2-7, with D perhaps matching TRBD1 (5 bases). The CDR3 is made up of 15 amino acids. Germline lookup yields CDR1 LNHDA and CDR2 SQIVND (reference sequence). Trimming removed 10 bases from V and 9 bases from J, with 28 bases in between. The CDR3 loop reads CATRLSVGAAGVQYF. Written as DNA, the CDR3 is TGTGCCACCCGTCTTTCAGTAGGGGCAGCTGGTGTGCAGTACTTC.

The chain uses TRBV20-1 and TRBJ2-7; D unclear. V lost 7 bases and J 2 bases, leaving 9 bases between the germline ends. Germline-derived CDR1 and CDR2 are DFQATT and SNEGSKA (reference sequence). The CDR3 covers 11 residues. CDR3 loop: CSVYRAYEQYF. The CDR3 nucleotides are TGCAGTGTCTACAGAGCCTACGAGCAGTACTTC.

The chain joins TRBV18 to TRBJ1-2; D remains ambiguous. CDR1 is KGHSH, CDR2 LQKENI, per germline. The CDR3 spans 13 residues. V was shortened by 1 base and J by 8 bases, with 11 bases between the two germline ends. CDR3 nucleotide sequence: TGTGCCAGCTCACCACAGGCGGCCCCCGGCTACACCTTC. Protein product: CASSPQAAPGYTF.

This chain joins TRBV6-4 and TRBJ2-3; 10 nucleotides line up with TRBD2. From germline, CDR1 is MRHNA and CDR2 SNTAGT. The ends lost 0 bases at V and 4 bases at J; junction bases unmatched: 7. CDR3 length: 17 residues. Written as DNA, the CDR3 is TGTGCCAGCAGTGACTCCGCTAGCGGGGGCGGGGCAGATACGCAGTATTTT. As protein: CASSDSASGGGADTQYF.